The rows below give T cell receptor beta chains drawn from one sample of a study of Ad26.COV2.S vaccination and SARS-CoV-2 variants. Sequenced by immunoSEQ multiplex PCR; TCRdb stores in-frame clones only, minus some. The sample has about 280,000 clones; around 87% are singletons. This specimen consisted of peripheral blood, obtained in a trial of Ad26.COV2.S vaccine versus placebo. The receptors originated from a person aged 18-60 years who received the Ad26.COV2.S COVID-19 vaccine or a placebo. CDR3s include the opening cysteine and the closing phenylalanine or tryptophan. The D gene is left open where the match is weak. Clone size is shown for a subset of rows, as once, few, many or a class of expanded clone.

>once|TRBJ2-7|NA|TRBV11-2
CASSPFRDKAYEQYF
TGTGCCAGCAGCCCATTCCGGGACAAAGCCTACGAGCAGTACTTC
>few|TRBJ1-1|NA|TRBV5-6
CASMFNPTGQAFF
TGTGCCAGCATGTTTAACCCTACAGGCCAAGCTTTCTTT
>NA|TRBJ1-1|NA|TRBV18
CASSPLRGGAEAFF
TGTGCCAGCTCACCACTTCGGGGGGGCGCTGAAGCTTTCTTT
>NA|TRBJ2-2|NA|TRBV7-8
CASSLIGPRTGNTGELFF
TGTGCTAGCAGCTTAATTGGGCCCAGAACAGGGAACACCGGGGAGCTGTTTTTT
>NA|TRBJ2-3|TRBD2|TRBV27
CASSLGLAGSDTQYF
TGTGCCAGCAGCCTCGGACTAGCGGGGTCGGATACGCAGTATTTT
>NA|TRBJ2-7|NA|TRBV27
CASSRETHYEQYF
TGTGCCAGCAGTAGGGAGACCCACTACGAGCAGTACTTC
>NA|TRBJ2-2|NA|TRBV5-1
CASSLGLSNTGELFF
TGCGCCAGCAGCCTGGGACTCTCGAACACCGGGGAGCTGTTTTTT
>once|TRBJ1-1|NA|TRBV6-5
CASSYRRNTEAFF
TGTGCCAGCAGTTACCGGCGGAACACTGAAGCTTTCTTT
>NA|TRBJ1-2|TRBD1|TRBV2
CASSEQGARGYTF
TGTGCCAGCAGTGAACAGGGGGCGAGAGGCTACACCTTC
>NA|TRBJ1-4|TRBD1|TRBV28
CASSFSSRGTGGVGKLFF
TGTGCCAGCAGTTTCTCTAGCCGGGGGACAGGGGGCGTTGGAAAACTGTTTTTT